This T cell receptor beta chain was retrieved from a study of early stage breast cancer tumors. Study in general: Average read coverage per sample was about 10-fold.

Repertoires were generated with immunoSEQ multiplex PCR, while TCRdb's copy carries only in-frame clones and drops some. The top ten hold approximately 4.6% of the sample, which has 28,000 or so clones, 60% to 80% seen once. The junction had 8 bases not matched to a gene; V was cut back by 0 bases and J by 7 bases. CDR1 SGHTA and CDR2 FQGNSA come from the germline V gene. CDR3 length: 16 amino acids. As concerns this clone: Its antigen is not known.

Study-wide findings and caveats: Tumor and normal breast were distinguished via blood comparison in 14 of 16 patients. Enriched TCRB sequences shared across patients were mostly commonly generated sequences. Chain pairing and CD4, CD8 or FOXP3 expression were not captured.

Sequencing was performed on blood. The sequence was obtained from a middle-aged person with breast cancer. This chain joins TRBV7-2 and TRBJ2-2; 7 nucleotides align to TRBD2. CDR3 DNA: TGTGCCAGCAGCTTAGCCGGCGGGGGAATTGGCGGGGAGCTGTTTTTT. Its translation: CASSLAGGGIGGELFF.